This T cell receptor (beta chain) was recorded in a study of T cell responses to AZD1222 COVID-19 vaccine. Study-level points and caveats: Repertoires were obtained solely post-peak T cell response. White British ancestry dominated among donors, who included more females, and clonal diversity was possibly underestimated.

Generated by immunoSEQ multiplex PCR, the TCRdb table keeps only in-frame clones and is missing some. The repertoire consists of around 100,000 clones, with roughly 84% occurring once and the leading ten covering 16%. V was trimmed by 2 bases and J by 3 bases, leaving 14 bases between them. CDR3 length equals 15 residues. CDR1 and CDR2 from the germline V gene are SSHAT and FNYEAQ (reference sequence). With regard to this clone: No antigen is known for it.

The chain combines TRBV7-7 with TRBJ2-7; a weak D match, TRBD1 (5 bases). This TCR was sampled from an adult in good health. The specimen was peripheral blood, collected on day 0 of AZD1222 vaccination. CDR3 in DNA: TGTGCCAGCAGCTTAAGGCAGGGTCGTAACTACGAGCAGTACTTC. Protein: CASSLRQGRNYEQYF.